The sequence of this T cell receptor beta chain was determined in a study of T cells in Graves' hyperthyroidism and ophthalmopathy. Germline assignment: CDR1 KGHSH and CDR2 LQKENI. Trimming left V 1 base short and J 6 bases short, with 12 bases between. This CDR3 contains 14 residues. RNA transcripts were the template for amplifying TCR beta CDR3 regions. HTBI primers were used for first-round RT-PCR of the TCR CDR3. TCRdb passed the multiplex PCR reads through MiXCR, listing each CDR3 protein once. The sample carries about 290,000 distinct CDR3 sequences, roughly 13% recorded once. The J gene is TRBJ1-2, the V gene TRBV18, with D uncertain. The sample taken for sequencing was blood. The source of this sequence is a woman aged 40 to 55 with Graves' hyperthyroidism. The CDR3 sequence is CASSPQGTKDGYTF. The CDR3 coding sequence is TGTGCCAGCTCACCACAGGGAACGAAGGATGGCTACACCTTC.